The rows below give T cell receptor beta chains drawn from one sample of a study of blood T cell repertoires in COVID-19. Measured with immunoSEQ multiplex PCR; TCRdb has only the in-frame clones, and not every one. Here the sample spans around 88,000 clones, roughly 90% being singletons. The specimen was peripheral blood. These receptors all come from a man in his 60s with acute or convalescent COVID-19. CDR3s include the opening cysteine and the closing phenylalanine or tryptophan. The order of the fields is J gene, V gene, clone size, D gene, CDR3 length, CDR3 DNA, CDR3 protein. The D gene is left open where the match is weak. Part of the rows lack a size; the others show once, few, many or a class for expanded clones.

>TRBJ1-6|TRBV12-2|once|.|16
TGTGCAAGTCGTGACGTAGGGCGGGCTAATAATTCACCCCTCCACTTT
CASRDVGRANNSPLHF
>TRBJ2-5|TRBV5-8|.|TRBD1|13
TGTGCCAGCAGCGTCACAGGGGTGGAGACCCAGTACTTC
CASSVTGVETQYF
>TRBJ2-1|TRBV28|once|.|15
TGTGCCAGCAGTTCCATCGGGACATCATACAATGAGCAGTTCTTC
CASSSIGTSYNEQFF
>TRBJ2-3|TRBV6-2/TRBV6-3|.|TRBD1|16
TGTGCCAGCAGTTCTTGGGACAGGGGGAGCACAGATACGCAGTATTTT
CASSSWDRGSTDTQYF
>TRBJ1-3|TRBV3-1/TRBV3-2|.|.|16
TGTGCCAGCAGCCCTTTACAGAAACTCTCTGGAAACACCATATATTTT
CASSPLQKLSGNTIYF
>TRBJ1-1|TRBV4-3|.|.|14
TGCGCCAGCAGCCATTCGACAGGTCCCACTGAAGCTTTCTTT
CASSHSTGPTEAFF
>TRBJ1-2|TRBV4-3|.|.|13
TGCGCCAGCAGCCGGGGGGGTAGCTATGGCTACACCTTC
CASSRGGSYGYTF
>TRBJ2-1|TRBV30|.|.|13
TGTGCCTGGCGTCCAGGGGCGGGGGATGAGCAGTTCTTC
CAWRPGAGDEQFF
>TRBJ2-7|TRBV4-3|.|.|15
TGCGCCAGCAGCCAAGACAGACGGAGCTCCTACGAGCAGTACTTC
CASSQDRRSSYEQYF
>TRBJ2-7|TRBV4-1|.|.|14
TGCGCCAGCAGCCAAGATCTCGGGGGCTACGAGCAGTACTTC
CASSQDLGGYEQYF
>TRBJ2-1|TRBV15|.|.|14
TGTGCCACCAGCAGAGATCCAGCGGTCAATGAGCAGTTCTTC
CATSRDPAVNEQFF
>TRBJ1-4|TRBV2|.|.|12
TGTGCCAGCAGCCAGGGGAGTGAAAAACTGTTTTTT
CASSQGSEKLFF
>TRBJ2-7|TRBV18|.|TRBD2|19
TGTGCCAGCTCACCAATCCCACAGACTAGCGGGACGGTGGACTACGAGCAGTACTTC
CASSPIPQTSGTVDYEQYF
>TRBJ2-1|TRBV24-1|.|.|12
TGTGCCACCAGTGATCCGGGGACTCCGCAGTTCTTC
CATSDPGTPQFF
>TRBJ1-3|TRBV18|.|.|16
TGTGCCAGCTCACCAAACCCGGGGAATTCTGGAAACACCATATATTTT
CASSPNPGNSGNTIYF
>TRBJ2-7|TRBV7-2|.|.|16
TGTGCCAGCAGCTTAGCGGGGGGGGCAGCTTCCTACGAGCAGTACTTC
CASSLAGGAASYEQYF
>TRBJ1-2|TRBV30|.|TRBD1|11
TGTGCCTGGGGACAGGACTATGGCTACACCTTC
CAWGQDYGYTF
>TRBJ2-7|TRBV5-4|.|.|12
TGTGCCAGCAGCTTGGACAGTCTCGAGCAGTACTTC
CASSLDSLEQYF
>TRBJ1-4|TRBV9|.|.|14
TGTGCCAGCAGCCTCGGACAGTCTAATGAAAAACTGTTTTTT
CASSLGQSNEKLFF
>TRBJ2-7|TRBV4-3|once|.|17
TGCGCCAGCAGCCAAGATCAAGAGGCAGGGCTGAGCTACGAGCAGTACTTC
CASSQDQEAGLSYEQYF
>TRBJ2-1|TRBV7-8|.|.|15
TGTGCCAGCAGCTTAATGGCGGTCTCCTACAATGAGCAGTTCTTC
CASSLMAVSYNEQFF
>TRBJ2-7|TRBV5-1|.|TRBD1|13
TGCGCCAGCAGCCCGGGACAGCCCTACGAGCAGTACTTC
CASSPGQPYEQYF
>TRBJ2-7|TRBV5-1|.|.|15
TGCGCCAGCAGCTTGGAACAGGGTGGGGTTGGGGAGCAGTACTTC
CASSLEQGGVGEQYF
>TRBJ1-2|TRBV29-1|.|TRBD1|14
TGCAGCACAGACCGGGACAGGATAGACTATGGCTACACCTTC
CSTDRDRIDYGYTF
>TRBJ1-4|TRBV5-1|.|TRBD1|14
TGCGCCAGCAGCCCAGGACAGGTGAATGAAAAACTGTTTTTT
CASSPGQVNEKLFF
>TRBJ1-1|TRBV13|.|TRBD1|15
TGTGCCAGCAGCTTAGAGCAGGGGGGAGGCACTGAAGCTTTCTTT
CASSLEQGGGTEAFF
>TRBJ2-2|TRBV11-2|.|.|13
TGTGCCAGCAGCTTCGGGGACACCGGGGAGCTGTTTTTT
CASSFGDTGELFF
>TRBJ2-5|TRBV11-3|.|.|14
TGTGCCAGCAGCTTAAGCAGGGGCCAAGAGACCCAGTACTTC
CASSLSRGQETQYF
>TRBJ1-6|TRBV19|.|.|15
TGTGCCAGTAGTATACCCAGATCGGGGAATTCACCCCTCCACTTT
CASSIPRSGNSPLHF
>TRBJ2-2|TRBV9|.|TRBD1|15
TGTGCCAGCAGCGTCCGGGACAGGGCTACCGGGGAGCTGTTTTTT
CASSVRDRATGELFF
>TRBJ2-6|TRBV11-3|.|.|16
TGTGCCAGCAGCTTAGAATTGGCCTCTGGGGCCAACGTCCTGACTTTC
CASSLELASGANVLTF
>TRBJ2-6|TRBV24-1|.|TRBD1|18
TGTGCCACCAGTGATTCTAGGACAGGGGGCGCTGGGGCCAACGTCCTGACTTTC
CATSDSRTGGAGANVLTF
>TRBJ1-5|TRBV19|.|TRBD1|15
TGTGCCAGTAGCTGGGACAGGGGGACCAGCCAGCCCCAGCATTTT
CASSWDRGTSQPQHF
>TRBJ2-4|TRBV11-1|.|.|14
TGTGCCAGCAGCCGGACGGGGTATGGAAACATTCAGTACTTC
CASSRTGYGNIQYF
>TRBJ2-3|TRBV24-1|.|.|18
TGTGCCACCAGTGATTTCCAACCGGATGCCCTAGGAAGGGGTACGCAGTATTTT
CATSDFQPDALGRGTQYF
>TRBJ2-1|TRBV5-1|few|TRBD2|14
TGCGCCAGCAGCTCCGGGACTAGCGGGCCAGCCCAGTTCTTC
CASSSGTSGPAQFF
>TRBJ1-2|TRBV28|once|TRBD1|16
TGTGCCAGCAGCCCTTTCACAGGGGGGGGTACCTATGGCTACACCTTC
CASSPFTGGGTYGYTF
>TRBJ2-2|TRBV11-3|.|.|15
TGTGCCAGCAGCTGGGACGGGGGAGGCACCGGGGAGCTGTTTTTT
CASSWDGGGTGELFF
>TRBJ2-7|TRBV2|few|.|11
TGTGCCAGCAGTGAAGTCGACGAGCAGTACTTC
CASSEVDEQYF
>TRBJ1-6|TRBV24-1|few|.|15
TGTGCCACCGCAGACTCTAAAGGCTATAATTCACCCCTCCACTTT
CATADSKGYNSPLHF
>TRBJ2-6|TRBV24-1|once|.|15
TGTGCCACCAGTGATGCAGGTACTGGGGCCAACGTCCTGACTTTC
CATSDAGTGANVLTF
>TRBJ1-4|TRBV21-1|.|.|16
TGTGCCAGCAGCACCACACAGGGAGGGTTCCCTGAAAAACTGTTTTTT
CASSTTQGGFPEKLFF
>TRBJ1-3|TRBV5-1|.|.|16
TGCGCCAGCAGCTTGGGTATGGGGGCCTCTGGAAACACCATATATTTT
CASSLGMGASGNTIYF
>TRBJ1-6|TRBV28|.|.|14
TGTGCCGCCGGGGGTAGCTCCTATAATTCACCCCTCCACTTT
CAAGGSSYNSPLHF
>TRBJ2-2|TRBV7-9|.|TRBD1|16
TGTGCCAGCAGCCGATTAATGGACAGGGGCACCGGGGAGCTGTTTTTT
CASSRLMDRGTGELFF
>TRBJ2-1|TRBV21-1|.|.|16
TGTGCCAGCAGCAAAGGTTGGCGGGTGTCCTACAATGAGCAGTTCTTC
CASSKGWRVSYNEQFF
>TRBJ2-7|TRBV7-8|.|TRBD2|14
TGTGCCAGCAGTTCGACTAGCGGGGGGTACGAGCAGTACTTC
CASSSTSGGYEQYF
>TRBJ2-5|TRBV7-3|.|.|13
TGTGCCAGCAGCTTAAGCGGCGGAGAGACCCAGTACTTC
CASSLSGGETQYF
>TRBJ2-1|TRBV9|.|TRBD2|17
TGTGCCAGCAGCTTCCGAGGGGGACTAGCGGGCGGAAATGAGCAGTTCTTC
CASSFRGGLAGGNEQFF